The 15 T cell receptor beta chains listed next were all sequenced from one sample in a study of T cell responses to AZD1222 COVID-19 vaccine. Data came from immunoSEQ multiplex PCR; TCRdb stores just in-frame clones and leaves some out. The sample consists of around 67,000 clones, 83% of them appearing once. Sequenced here: peripheral blood, sampled 28 days after the second AZD1222 dose. The receptors here all came from an adult who received the AZD1222 COVID-19 vaccine.

This chain uses TRBV29-1 with TRBJ2-2; 10 positions match TRBD1. CDR3 length: 15 residues. The V gene end was trimmed by 4 bases and the J gene end by 2 bases; junction bases not matched to a gene: 4. Germline-derived CDR1 and CDR2 are SQVTM and ANQGSEA. CDR3 amino acids: CSVGRDRGNTGELFF. CDR3 sequence (DNA): TGCAGCGTTGGCCGGGACAGGGGCAACACCGGGGAGCTGTTTTTT.

The chain couples TRBV4-3 to TRBJ1-2; D possibly corresponds to TRBD1 (5 bases). Trimming cost V 3 bases and J 3 bases, with 11 bases left between them. The CDR3 sequence is 14 residues long. Germline V gene data show CDR1 as LGHNA and CDR2 as YSLEER. This CDR3 is CASSHPGRDYGYTF. The CDR3 DNA sequence: TGCGCCAGCAGCCACCCTGGCAGGGACTATGGCTACACCTTC.

The chain is built from TRBV7-9 and TRBJ1-2; 7 bases align to TRBD1. Germline CDR1 reads SEHNR; CDR2 reads FQNEAQ (reference sequence). V trimming: 3 bases; J trimming: 3 bases; junction bases outside the gene matches: 7. The CDR3 totals 15 residues. The CDR3 loop is CASSLGQLWDYGYTF. The CDR3, as DNA: TGTGCCAGCAGCTTGGGACAGCTTTGGGACTATGGCTACACCTTC.

V usage is TRBV9 and J usage is TRBJ2-1; the D is unclear. The germline gives CDR1 SGDLS, CDR2 YYNGEE. The CDR3 spans 12 residues. Trimming shortened V by 0 bases and J by 10 bases, and 8 bases separated the two germline ends. CDR3 in amino acids: CASSVVRGEQFF. The CDR3 DNA sequence: TGTGCCAGCAGCGTAGTGCGAGGCGAGCAGTTCTTC.

In nucleotides, the CDR3 is TGTGCCAGCAGCTTGGGACCCACCTACGAGCAGTACTTC. Translated, it gives CASSLGPTYEQYF. The chain combines TRBV5-4 with TRBJ2-7; no clear D. Germline-derived CDR1 and CDR2 are SGHNT and YYREEE (reference sequence). Trimming removed 0 bases at V and 2 bases at J, with 6 bases between. The CDR3 spans 13 residues.

V gene TRBV11-3 combines with J gene TRBJ2-5; D remains unclear. The CDR3 totals 13 residues. V dropped 4 bases and J dropped 3 bases, with 9 bases sitting between them. CDR1 and CDR2 (germline): SGHNT, YENEEA. Here the CDR3 DNA reads TGTGCCAGCAGCTATCAGGTAGAAGAGACCCAGTACTTC. This sequence encodes CASSYQVEETQYF.

The rearrangement links TRBV7-6 to TRBJ2-1, with 14 bases aligning to TRBD2. After removal of 6 bases from V and 4 bases from J, the junction contained 11 bases not matched to a gene. Germline loops: CDR1 SGHVS, CDR2 FNYEAQ. This CDR3 spans 18 amino acids. In nucleotides, the CDR3 is TGTGCCAGCAGTAACATCGGGACTAGCGGGGGAGATTACAATGAGCAGTTCTTC. This translates into CASSNIGTSGGDYNEQFF.

The chain carries TRBV5-1 and TRBJ1-2, with D possibly being TRBD1 (5 bases). Germline V gene sequence: CDR1 SGHRS, CDR2 YFSETQ. This CDR3 contains 13 residues. Trimming took off 4 bases at V and 1 base at J, with 8 bases between the two ends. CDR3 protein: CASSGGVNYGYTF. The DNA for the CDR3 is TGCGCCAGCAGCGGGGGGGTTAACTATGGCTACACCTTC.

The chain employs TRBV10-3 and TRBJ2-1; tentatively, D is TRBD2 (5 bases). The germline V and J ends were trimmed by 0 bases and 5 bases, with 14 bases remaining between them. From germline, CDR1 is ENHRY and CDR2 SYGVKD. This CDR3 region has 16 residues. This chain's CDR3 is CAISESGQEVDNEQFF. The CDR3 nucleotides are TGTGCCATCAGTGAGTCAGGGCAGGAGGTGGACAATGAGCAGTTCTTC.

This clone was detected a few times. The chain carries TRBV28 and TRBJ1-2; TRBD1 aligns across 8 bases. Germline V gene data show CDR1 as MDHEN and CDR2 as SYDVKM. The CDR3 has 14 residues. The ends lost 2 bases at V and 3 bases at J; junction bases unmatched: 2. CDR3 residues: CASSLQGADYGYTF. The CDR3, as DNA: TGTGCCAGCAGTTTACAGGGGGCCGACTATGGCTACACCTTC.

The chain couples TRBV5-1 to TRBJ2-1, with D unresolved. The CDR3 spans 18 residues. Germline CDR1 is SGHRS and CDR2 is YFSETQ. Deletions cut 1 base from V and 3 bases from J, with 20 bases between. The chain's CDR3 is CASSLSGLSPKGYNEQFF. The CDR3, as DNA: TGCGCCAGCAGCTTGTCGGGTCTCTCGCCAAAAGGCTACAATGAGCAGTTCTTC.

V gene TRBV4-3 combines with J gene TRBJ1-3; TRBD1 is a possible D gene (6 bases). The CDR3 totals 15 residues. Trimming removed 8 bases from V and 2 bases from J, with 16 bases in between. The germline V gene has CDR1 LGHNA and CDR2 YSLEER. In DNA, the CDR3 is TGCGCCAGCCAACCGAGGGGGGGGACTGGAAACACCATATATTTT. It encodes CASQPRGGTGNTIYF.

The V gene is TRBV2, the J gene TRBJ1-2; no clear D. From germline, CDR1 is SNHLY and CDR2 FYNNEI. Trimming pared 6 bases from V and 4 bases from J, leaving 18 bases between. The CDR3 consists of 15 residues. The CDR3 region is CASSAKEGRFYGYTF. CDR3 nucleotides: TGTGCCAGCAGCGCCAAAGAGGGCCGCTTCTATGGCTACACCTTC.

The chain uses TRBV7-7 and TRBJ2-1, with 9 bases lining up with TRBD2. The CDR3 runs 18 residues. J was trimmed by 3 bases and V by 1 base; bases with no gene match: 10. CDR1 and CDR2 (germline): SSHAT, FNYEAQ (reference sequence). The CDR3: CASSLVDSGGLIYNEQFF. The CDR3 DNA is TGTGCCAGCAGCTTAGTAGATAGCGGGGGCCTTATCTACAATGAGCAGTTCTTC.

The J gene is TRBJ1-2, the V gene TRBV2; the D gene is possibly TRBD1 (5 bases). CDR3 length equals 14 residues. The germline V gene has CDR1 SNHLY and CDR2 FYNNEI. The V end was cut by 3 bases, the J end by 6 bases, with 14 bases between. The CDR3 region is CASSDRGRANGYTF. DNA of the CDR3: TGTGCCAGCAGTGACCGGGGACGGGCTAATGGCTACACCTTC.